This TCR beta chain was found in a study of blood T cell repertoires in COVID-19. CDR3 length: 13 amino acids. The J segment lost 8 bases and the V segment lost 6 bases, leaving 9 bases of the junction unmatched. Germline-derived CDR1 and CDR2 are SGHTA and FQGNSA. As processed by the authors: Counts of nucleated cells, estimated from reference gene primer amplification, were obtained. Some clones are missing from TCRdb's copy, which holds only in-frame ones; the method was immunoSEQ multiplex PCR. The V and J calls and the clone size are those of that table, but D and trimming were determined from the DNA. Of about 97,000 clones in the sample, roughly 81% were seen once.

V is TRBV7-2 and J is TRBJ1-2; 7 bases line up with TRBD1. What was sequenced was peripheral blood. This TCR came from a man aged 35 to 55 with active or convalescent COVID-19. The CDR3 protein is CASSSDRVGGYTF. CDR3 in DNA: TGTGCCAGCAGTTCCGACAGGGTCGGGGGCTACACCTTC.